The 7 T cell receptor beta chains listed next were all sequenced from one sample in a study of siplizumab effects on memory and regulatory T cells. TCRdb's table, derived via immunoSEQ multiplex PCR, lists solely in-frame clones and lacks some. The profile shows tens of thousands of clones, under 98% of them singletons. The sequencing input was naive CD4+ T cells sorted from blood. The source of these receptors is a human donor in good health.

This chain uses TRBV11-2 with TRBJ1-5; maybe TRBD1 (5 bases). The CDR3 loop spans 18 amino acids. V was shortened by 1 base and J by 0 bases, with 16 bases between the two germline ends. CDR1 SGHAT and CDR2 FQNNGV come from the germline V gene. CDR3 DNA sequence: TGTGCCAGCAGCTTAGGTTCGGGGACGGAATATAGCAATCAGCCCCAGCATTTT. Protein product: CASSLGSGTEYSNQPQHF.

The V gene is TRBV5-1, the J gene TRBJ2-3, with D hard to call. Germline loops: CDR1 SGHRS, CDR2 YFSETQ. The CDR3 spans 14 residues. V was cut by 2 bases and J by 1 base, with 8 bases left in between. The CDR3 nucleotides read TGCGCCAGCAGCTTTGACAAACGCACAGATACGCAGTATTTT. Its protein product is CASSFDKRTDTQYF.

The gene calls are TRBV25-1 and TRBJ2-1; 8 positions agree with TRBD2. The germline CDR1 and CDR2 sequences are MGHDK and SYGVNS. Trimming removed 3 bases from V and 9 bases from J; junction bases left unmatched: 7. The CDR3 is 14 amino acids. The CDR3: CASSEGLGRSEQFF. CDR3 DNA sequence: TGTGCCAGCAGTGAGGGACTAGGTCGGAGTGAGCAGTTCTTC.

The chain recombines TRBV4-3 with TRBJ2-6; D not resolved. The germline V gene has CDR1 LGHNA and CDR2 YSLEER. Trimming removed 0 bases from V and 3 bases from J, with 9 bases in between. CDR3 length: 16 amino acids. The CDR3 protein is CASSQDLGYGANVLTF. The DNA for the CDR3 is TGCGCCAGCAGCCAAGATTTGGGTTATGGGGCCAACGTCCTGACTTTC.

The chain employs TRBV12-5 and TRBJ2-1; 8 bases are a match to TRBD2. Germline CDR1 is LGHNT and CDR2 is FRNRAP. After removal of 6 bases from V and 1 base from J, the junction contained 2 bases not matched to a gene. This CDR3 is 14 amino acids long. The CDR3 spells CASGAGESYNEQFF. CDR3 nucleotide sequence: TGTGCTAGTGGAGCGGGGGAATCCTACAATGAGCAGTTCTTC.

CDR3 sequence: CASSPPGQYSNQPQHF. The CDR3 DNA follows: TGTGCCAGCTCACCACCCGGCCAATATAGCAATCAGCCCCAGCATTTT. The V gene is TRBV18, the J gene TRBJ1-5; D is ambiguous. CDR1 is KGHSH and CDR2 is LQKENI in the germline V gene. V lost 0 bases and J 0 bases, leaving 9 bases between the germline ends. The CDR3 spans 16 residues.

CDR3 nucleotides: TGTGCCAGTAGTATGATTATAGGGGTCCACAATGAGCAGTTCTTC. Its translation: CASSMIIGVHNEQFF. The chain has TRBV19 and TRBJ2-1; D is perhaps TRBD1 (5 bases). Per the germline V gene, CDR1 is LNHDA and CDR2 is SQIVND (reference sequence). The CDR3 is 15 amino acids. V lost 3 bases and J lost 5, with 14 bases in between.